The entry below describes one TCR beta chain. Possible read error: a much larger clone is one base away. The time point: persistent/refractory GD, antithyroid drugs over 5 years with positive TRAb. The TCR library was made from RNA that had been extracted from PBMCs in TRIzol. These data belong to a study of regulatory T cells in long-lasting Graves disease. V was cut by 1 base and J by 7 bases, with 22 bases left in between. The germline gives CDR1 DFQATT, CDR2 SNEGSKA (reference sequence). The CDR3 runs to 16 residues. Arm-PCR of CDR3 regions and iRepertoire HTBI primers were the basis on which TCR beta libraries were built. TCRdb recomputed calls from the multiplex PCR reads with MiXCR, one row per CDR3 protein. The table has 350,000 to 450,000 distinct CDR3 sequences, approximately 22% seen once.

The V gene is TRBV20-1, the J gene TRBJ1-1; D is undetermined. Specimen: peripheral blood mononuclear cells (PBMCs), collected when the disease was refractory, from a patient treated with antithyroid drugs. The clonotype originates from a female donor with Graves disease. CDR3 region: CSARGPRHQSEVEAFF. The CDR3 DNA sequence: TGCAGTGCTAGAGGCCCCAGGCACCAGTCAGAGGTTGAAGCTTTCTTT.